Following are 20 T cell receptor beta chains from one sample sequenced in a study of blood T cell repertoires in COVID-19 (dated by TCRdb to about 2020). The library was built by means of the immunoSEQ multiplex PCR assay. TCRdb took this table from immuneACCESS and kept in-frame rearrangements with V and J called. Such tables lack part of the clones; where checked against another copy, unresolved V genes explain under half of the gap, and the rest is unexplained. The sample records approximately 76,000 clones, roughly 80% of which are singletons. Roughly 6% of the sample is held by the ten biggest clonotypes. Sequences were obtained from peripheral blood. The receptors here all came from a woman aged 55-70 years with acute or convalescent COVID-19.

The CDR3 bases are TGTGCCAGCATAAAGGCGAAAGGGTGGGGGGGCACTGAAGCTTTCTTT. Translating gives CASIKAKGWGGTEAFF. This rearrangement joins TRBV28 to TRBJ1-1; a weak D match, TRBD1 (5 bases). The germline gives CDR1 MDHEN, CDR2 SYDVKM. The CDR3 runs to 16 residues. Trimming took off 7 bases at V and 4 bases at J, with 22 bases between the two ends.

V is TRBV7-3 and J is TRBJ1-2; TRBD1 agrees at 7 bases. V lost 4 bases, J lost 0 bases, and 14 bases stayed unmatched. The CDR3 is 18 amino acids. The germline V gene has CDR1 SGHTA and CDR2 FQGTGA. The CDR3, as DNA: TGTGCCAGCAGCTCCATCGGGACAGCCGAGTTAGCTAACTATGGCTACACCTTC. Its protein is CASSSIGTAELANYGYTF.

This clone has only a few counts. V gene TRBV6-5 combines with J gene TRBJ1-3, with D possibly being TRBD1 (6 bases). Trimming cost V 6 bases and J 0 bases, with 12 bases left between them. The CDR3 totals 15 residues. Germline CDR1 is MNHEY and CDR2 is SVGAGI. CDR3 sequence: CASRGGASSGNTIYF. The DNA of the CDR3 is TGTGCCAGCAGAGGGGGGGCGAGCTCTGGAAACACCATATATTTT.

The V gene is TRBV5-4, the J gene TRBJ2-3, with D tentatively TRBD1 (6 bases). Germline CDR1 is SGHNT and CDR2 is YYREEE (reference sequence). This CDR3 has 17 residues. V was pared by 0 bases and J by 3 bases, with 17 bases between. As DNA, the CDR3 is TGTGCCAGCAGCTTGGGACTTAGCGTAGGGGGAACAGATACGCAGTATTTT. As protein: CASSLGLSVGGTDTQYF.

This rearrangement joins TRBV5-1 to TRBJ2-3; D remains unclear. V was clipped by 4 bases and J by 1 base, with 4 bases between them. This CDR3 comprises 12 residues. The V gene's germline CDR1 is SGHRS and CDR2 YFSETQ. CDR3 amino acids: CASSAGTDTQYF. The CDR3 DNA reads TGCGCCAGCAGCGCAGGCACAGATACGCAGTATTTT.

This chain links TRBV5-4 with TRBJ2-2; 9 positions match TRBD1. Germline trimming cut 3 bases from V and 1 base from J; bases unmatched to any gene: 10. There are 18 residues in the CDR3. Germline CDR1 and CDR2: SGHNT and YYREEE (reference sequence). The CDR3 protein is CASSSGQGVFGNTGELFF. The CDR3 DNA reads TGTGCCAGCAGCTCGGGACAGGGCGTTTTTGGGAACACCGGGGAGCTGTTTTTT.

The DNA for the CDR3 is TGTGCCAGCTCACCAGAGAGGAGGGGCCCGCACAATGAGCAGTTCTTC. The encoded protein is CASSPERRGPHNEQFF. The chain combines TRBV18 with TRBJ2-1, with D perhaps TRBD2 (6 bases). The CDR3 loop spans 16 amino acids. V shed 2 bases and J shed 5 bases, with 16 bases lying between them. CDR1 is KGHSH, CDR2 LQKENI, per germline.

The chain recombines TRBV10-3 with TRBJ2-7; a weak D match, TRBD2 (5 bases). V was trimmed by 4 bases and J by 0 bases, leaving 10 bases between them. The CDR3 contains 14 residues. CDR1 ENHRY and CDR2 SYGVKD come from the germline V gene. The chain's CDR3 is CAISASGYSYEQYF. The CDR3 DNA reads TGTGCCATCAGTGCCAGCGGATACTCCTACGAGCAGTACTTC.

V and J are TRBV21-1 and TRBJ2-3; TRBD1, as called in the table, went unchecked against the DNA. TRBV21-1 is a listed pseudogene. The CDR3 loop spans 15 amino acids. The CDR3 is CASRDDRAWLATQYF. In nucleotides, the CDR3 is TGTGCCAGCAGGGATGACAGGGCCTGGCTGGCTACGCAGTATTTT.

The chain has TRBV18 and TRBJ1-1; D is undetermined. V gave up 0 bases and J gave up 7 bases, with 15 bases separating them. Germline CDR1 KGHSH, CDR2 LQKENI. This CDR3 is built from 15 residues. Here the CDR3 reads CASSPPVGVSGEAFF. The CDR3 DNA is TGTGCCAGCTCACCACCCGTTGGAGTCTCTGGTGAAGCTTTCTTT.

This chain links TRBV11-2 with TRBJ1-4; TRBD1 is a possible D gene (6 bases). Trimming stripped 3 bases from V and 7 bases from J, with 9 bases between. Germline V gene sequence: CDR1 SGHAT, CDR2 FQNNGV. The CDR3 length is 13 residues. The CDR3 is CASSLGRGEKLFF. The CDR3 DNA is TGTGCCAGCAGCTTGGGCAGGGGTGAAAAACTGTTTTTT.

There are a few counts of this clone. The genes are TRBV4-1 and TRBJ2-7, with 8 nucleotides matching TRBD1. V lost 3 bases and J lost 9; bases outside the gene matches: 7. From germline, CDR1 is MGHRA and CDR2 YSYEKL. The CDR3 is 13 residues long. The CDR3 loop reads CASSQELGQGQYF. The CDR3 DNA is TGCGCCAGCAGCCAGGAACTAGGACAGGGGCAGTACTTC.

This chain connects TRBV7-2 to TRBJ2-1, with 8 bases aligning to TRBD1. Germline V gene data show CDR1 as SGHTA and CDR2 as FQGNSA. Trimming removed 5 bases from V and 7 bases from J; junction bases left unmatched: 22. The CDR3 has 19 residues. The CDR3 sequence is CASSRPDRVPFIQGNEQFF. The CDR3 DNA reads TGTGCCAGCAGCCGTCCGGACAGGGTTCCCTTCATACAGGGAAATGAGCAGTTCTTC.

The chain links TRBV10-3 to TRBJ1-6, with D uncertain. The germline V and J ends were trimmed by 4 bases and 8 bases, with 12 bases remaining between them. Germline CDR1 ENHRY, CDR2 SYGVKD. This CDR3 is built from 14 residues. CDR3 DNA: TGTGCCATCAGTGCAGGCCCTAAGGATTCACCCCTCCACTTT. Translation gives CAISAGPKDSPLHF.

In nucleotides, the CDR3 is TGTGCCAGCAAACAGACAGGGATAGATCAGCCCCAGCATTTT. Translation gives CASKQTGIDQPQHF. The V and J genes are TRBV6-6 and TRBJ1-5; TRBD1 aligns across 7 bases. The CDR3 extends over 14 amino acids. With V trimmed by 7 bases and J by 5 bases, 8 bases remained unmatched. Germline V gives CDR1 MNHNY, CDR2 SVGAGI (reference sequence).

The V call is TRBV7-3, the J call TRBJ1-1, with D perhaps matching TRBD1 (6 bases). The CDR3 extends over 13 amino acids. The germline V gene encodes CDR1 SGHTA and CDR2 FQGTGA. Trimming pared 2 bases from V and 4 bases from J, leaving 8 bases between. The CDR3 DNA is TGTGCCAGCAGCTTAGACAGGTTCACTGAAGCTTTCTTT. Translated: CASSLDRFTEAFF.

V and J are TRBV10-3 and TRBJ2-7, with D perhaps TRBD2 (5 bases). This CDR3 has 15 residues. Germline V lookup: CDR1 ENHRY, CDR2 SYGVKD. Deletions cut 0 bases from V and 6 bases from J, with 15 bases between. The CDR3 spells CAISESAGRLGEQYF. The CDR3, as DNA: TGTGCCATCAGTGAGTCGGCGGGCCGGTTGGGCGAGCAGTACTTC.

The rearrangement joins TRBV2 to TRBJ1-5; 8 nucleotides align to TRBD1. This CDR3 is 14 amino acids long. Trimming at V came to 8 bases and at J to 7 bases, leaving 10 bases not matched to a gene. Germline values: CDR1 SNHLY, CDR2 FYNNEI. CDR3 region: CASAINGQGQPQHF. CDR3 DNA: TGTGCCAGCGCCATAAACGGACAGGGCCAGCCCCAGCATTTT.

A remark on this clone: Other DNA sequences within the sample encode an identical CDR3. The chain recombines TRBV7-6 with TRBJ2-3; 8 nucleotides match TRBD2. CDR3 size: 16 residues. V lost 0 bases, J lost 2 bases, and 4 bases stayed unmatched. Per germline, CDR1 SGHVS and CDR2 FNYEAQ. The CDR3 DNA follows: TGTGCCAGCAGCTTAGCGAGCGGGGGAGACACAGATACGCAGTATTTT. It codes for CASSLASGGDTDTQYF.

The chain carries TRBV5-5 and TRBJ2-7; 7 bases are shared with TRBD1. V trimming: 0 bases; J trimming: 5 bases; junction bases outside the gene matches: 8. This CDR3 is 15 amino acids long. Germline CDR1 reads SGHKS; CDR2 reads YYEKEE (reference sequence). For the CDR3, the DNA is TGTGCCAGCAGCTTGGTTGGGGCAGGGGGAAACGAGCAGTACTTC. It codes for CASSLVGAGGNEQYF.